There are many counts of the clone carrying this T cell receptor beta chain. Its antigen remains unidentified. The investigators amplified TCR beta CDR3 regions from RNA transcripts. Carried out on the TCR CDR3, a first-round RT-PCR used the HTBI primer set. TCRdb called the multiplex PCR reads again in MiXCR, with one record for every CDR3 protein. Of 200,000 to 250,000 distinct CDR3 sequences listed, around 16% were seen once; the top ten hold about 45%. The sample belongs to a study of T cells in Graves' hyperthyroidism and ophthalmopathy. Study findings and constraints: A 13 V-J signature model discriminated ophthalmopathy versus stable hyperthyroidism.

Over 18 months, lack of ophthalmopathy progression marked Graves' hyperthyroidism as stable. Per germline, CDR1 MNHNS and CDR2 SASEGT. The CDR3 length is 13 residues. Trimming cost V 5 bases and J 5 bases, with 12 bases left between them. V and J are TRBV6-1 and TRBJ1-1, with D unresolved. Sequencing used blood. The TCR comes from a man between 35 and 55 years old with Graves' hyperthyroidism. Here the CDR3 reads CASSLNFGTEAFF. As DNA, the CDR3 is TGTGCCAGCAGTCTAAATTTCGGGACTGAAGCTTTCTTT.